These T cell receptor beta chains were read from a single sample in a study of blood T cell repertoires in COVID-19. The method was immunoSEQ multiplex PCR; TCRdb's version includes in-frame clones alone and lacks a portion of them. The sample lists about 110,000 clones, around 80% occurring once. Sequenced input: peripheral blood. All receptors derive from a man older than 75 with COVID-19, enrolled during active disease. The CDR3 runs from the conserved cysteine through the conserved F or W. A D gene is named only where the DNA matches it firmly. Size is stated for part of the rows, as once, few or many counts, or as a class when the clone is expanded.

TRBD1,.,TRBV18,TRBJ2-7,TGTGCCAGCTCCCCCCAGGGGACAGGGGGGTCCTACGAGCAGTACTTC,CASSPQGTGGSYEQYF
TRBD2,.,TRBV19,TRBJ2-7,TGTGCCAGTAGTATTTTACCTGGACTAGCGGACACCTACGAGCAGTACTTC,CASSILPGLADTYEQYF
TRBD1,.,TRBV6-6,TRBJ1-2,TGTGCCAGCAGTTTGACACAGGGGCGTGCGAACTATGGCTACACCTTC,CASSLTQGRANYGYTF
TRBD1,.,TRBV2,TRBJ1-2,TGTGCCAGCATCGGGACAGGGGGTTATGGCTACACCTTC,CASIGTGGYGYTF
.,.,TRBV21-1,TRBJ1-3,TGTGCCAGCAGCCCCGACAATCTGAGAGGAAACACCATATATTTT,CASSPDNLRGNTIYF
.,.,TRBV7-2,TRBJ1-1,TGTGCCAGCAGAGTTTCCCCAGGGAACACTGAAGCTTTCTTT,CASRVSPGNTEAFF
TRBD2,.,TRBV28,TRBJ2-2,TGTGCCAGCAGTTCGGGAGGCGGGGAGCTGTTTTTT,CASSSGGGELFF
.,.,TRBV9,TRBJ2-5,TGTGCCAGCAGCCCCGACTTGAGGTTCGGGGAGACCCAGTACTTC,CASSPDLRFGETQYF
TRBD2,.,TRBV24-1,TRBJ2-3,TGTGCCACCAGTCCCCACGGGGGGAAAAATACAGATACGCAGTATTTT,CATSPHGGKNTDTQYF
TRBD1,.,TRBV7-9,TRBJ1-2,TGTGCCAGCAGCTTAACCGGGACAGGGGTTCTCATCTATGGCTACACCTTC,CASSLTGTGVLIYGYTF
TRBD2,.,TRBV24-1,TRBJ2-1,TGTGCCACCAGTGACCTGGGACTAGCGGGAGGGCCACAGTTCTTC,CATSDLGLAGGPQFF
TRBD2,.,TRBV3-1/TRBV3-2,TRBJ2-3,TGTGCCAGCAGTTGGACTAGCGGGAGCCCAGATACGCAGTATTTT,CASSWTSGSPDTQYF
.,.,TRBV7-2,TRBJ1-1,TGTGCCAGCAGCTTACTAGGGGGGGCGACTGAAGCTTTCTTT,CASSLLGGATEAFF
.,.,TRBV28,TRBJ1-4,TGTGCCAGCAGTCAGGGCCTACGGGTCGAAAAACTGTTTTTT,CASSQGLRVEKLFF
.,.,TRBV15,TRBJ2-3,TGTGCCACCAGCTCTCCCCCGGGACTCCAGTTTTTTGATACGCAGTATTTT,CATSSPPGLQFFDTQYF
TRBD2,.,TRBV6-1,TRBJ2-7,TGTGCCAGCAGTGAAGGGACTAGATACTCCTACGAGCAGTACTTC,CASSEGTRYSYEQYF
.,.,TRBV28,TRBJ1-2,TGTGCCAGCCGGTTACAGGGTGTTGATGGCTACACCTTC,CASRLQGVDGYTF
.,.,TRBV5-1,TRBJ2-1,TGCGCCAGCAGCTCGACAACAGGGACCGGTAATGAGCAGTTCTTC,CASSSTTGTGNEQFF
.,.,TRBV4-2,TRBJ2-1,TGTGCCAGCAGCCAAGGGGGCGGGGAGCGGGCCAATGAGCAGTTCTTC,CASSQGGGERANEQFF
TRBD2,.,TRBV4-3,TRBJ2-1,TGCGCCAGCAGCCAAGCTAGCGGGGCAATCTCCTACAATGAGCAGTTCTTC,CASSQASGAISYNEQFF
.,.,TRBV24-1,TRBJ1-2,TGTGCCACCAGTGACTCCGGGACTCAATCTGGCTACACCTTC,CATSDSGTQSGYTF
.,.,TRBV21-1,TRBJ2-3,TGTGCCAGCTGCAGGGGTACAGGGGGCCCAGATACGCAGTATTTT,CASCRGTGGPDTQYF
TRBD1,.,TRBV18,TRBJ1-3,TGTGCCAGCTCACCAGGACAGGGGGCGTCTGGAAACACCATATATTTT,CASSPGQGASGNTIYF
.,few,TRBV3-1/TRBV3-2,TRBJ2-5,TGTGCCAGCAGCCAAGGGCGGGGGCCCGAAGCGACCCAGTACTTC,CASSQGRGPEATQYF
.,.,TRBV5-1,TRBJ1-2,TGCGCCAGCAGCTCTTCAGGGTTAAGGAGCTATGGCTACACCTTC,CASSSSGLRSYGYTF
.,once,TRBV28,TRBJ1-5,TGTGCCAGCAGTTACTTCCGGGGGACCCCTCAGCCCCAGCATTTT,CASSYFRGTPQPQHF
TRBD2,.,TRBV10-3,TRBJ2-7,TGTGCCATCAGGGGACTAGCGGACAACTACGAGCAGTACTTC,CAIRGLADNYEQYF
.,.,TRBV6-5,TRBJ1-3,TGTGCCAGCAGTTACTCGCAGGGGGGAAACACCATATATTTT,CASSYSQGGNTIYF
TRBD1,.,TRBV4-2,TRBJ2-2,TGTGCCAGCAGCCAGCCGACAGGGGGCTTCACCGGGGAGCTGTTTTTT,CASSQPTGGFTGELFF
.,.,TRBV28,TRBJ2-1,TGTGCCAGCAGCCCCATCCCCGGCGGGGGCGACAATGAGCAGTTCTTC,CASSPIPGGGDNEQFF
TRBD1,.,TRBV28,TRBJ1-2,TGTGCCAGCAGTTTATACCCGGCGGGACAGGGCCATGGCTACACCTTC,CASSLYPAGQGHGYTF
.,.,TRBV10-3,TRBJ1-6,TGTGCCATCAGTGGACAGAGCTCCTATAATTCACCCCTCCACTTT,CAISGQSSYNSPLHF
TRBD1,.,TRBV3-1/TRBV3-2,TRBJ2-3,TGTGCCAGCAGCCAAGATTACGGGACAGGGGGCACAGATACGCAGTATTTT,CASSQDYGTGGTDTQYF
TRBD2,.,TRBV7-9,TRBJ2-1,TGTGCCAGCAGTTCGGGACTAGCGGCCCGGGACAATGAGCAGTTCTTC,CASSSGLAARDNEQFF
.,.,TRBV6-6,TRBJ2-7,TGTGCCAGCAGTTACACCAGGGACGAGCAGTACTTC,CASSYTRDEQYF
.,few,TRBV24-1,TRBJ2-3,TGTGCCACCAGTATTCAGTCGACAGATACGCAGTATTTT,CATSIQSTDTQYF
TRBD2,.,TRBV7-8,TRBJ2-5,TGTGCCAGCAGCTTAGTGGGACTAGCGAGACAAGAGACCCAGTACTTC,CASSLVGLARQETQYF
TRBD2,few,TRBV3-1/TRBV3-2,TRBJ2-1,TGTGCCAGCAGCCAACTAGCGGGAGCGGGGAATGAGCAGTTCTTC,CASSQLAGAGNEQFF
.,.,TRBV3-1/TRBV3-2,TRBJ1-5,TGTGCCAGCAGCCAAGTCGAGGGAGGTCAGCCCCAGCATTTT,CASSQVEGGQPQHF
TRBD1,.,TRBV7-2,TRBJ2-5,TGTGCCAGCAGACTCAGGGGGCGAGAGACCCAGTACTTC,CASRLRGRETQYF
TRBD1,few,TRBV5-1,TRBJ2-5,TGCGCCAGCAGCCTTTACAGGGGTGAAGGAGAGACCCAGTACTTC,CASSLYRGEGETQYF
TRBD2,.,TRBV6-5,TRBJ2-5,TGTGCCAGCAGGGCCTTAGCGGGAGTGGAGACCCAGTACTTC,CASRALAGVETQYF
.,.,TRBV30,TRBJ1-5,TGTGCCTGGAGTCGGCGGCTCAATCAGCCCCAGCATTTT,CAWSRRLNQPQHF
TRBD2,.,TRBV19,TRBJ2-1,TGTGCCAGTAGACCCGGGGGGAATCCATACAATGAGCAGTTCTTC,CASRPGGNPYNEQFF
TRBD1,.,TRBV29-1,TRBJ2-7,TGCAGCGTTGAACTTCGAGGGGGCCCGAGCTCCTACGAGCAGTACTTC,CSVELRGGPSSYEQYF
TRBD1,.,TRBV7-2,TRBJ2-7,TGTGCCAGCAGCTTAGGACAGGGGAGTCTGGGCGAGCAGTACTTC,CASSLGQGSLGEQYF
TRBD1,.,TRBV13,TRBJ2-3,TGTGCCAGCGGAACAGGGGGCACAGATACGCAGTATTTT,CASGTGGTDTQYF
.,.,TRBV28,TRBJ1-2,TGTGCCAGCAGTTCAAGAGCAGGGCTAGGGTATGGCTACACCTTC,CASSSRAGLGYGYTF
.,.,TRBV7-9,TRBJ1-5,TGTGCCAGCAGCCTCCTGTCGGGTCAGCCCCAGCATTTT,CASSLLSGQPQHF
.,.,TRBV6-1,TRBJ1-5,TGTGCCAGCAGTGAGGAGGGGTGGGATCAGCCCCAGCATTTT,CASSEEGWDQPQHF
TRBD1,once,TRBV2,TRBJ1-4,TGTGCCAGCAGTGAGGGACAGGGCCGACGGAACGAAAAACTGTTTTTT,CASSEGQGRRNEKLFF
TRBD2,few,TRBV6-2/TRBV6-3,TRBJ2-5,TGTGCCAGCAGTTACCTTCTAGCGGGAGGCTCAGAGACCCAGTACTTC,CASSYLLAGGSETQYF
.,.,TRBV5-5,TRBJ2-5,TGTGCCAGCAGCTTGTTCAGCGGAGCGGAGACCCAGTACTTC,CASSLFSGAETQYF
TRBD1,.,TRBV9,TRBJ2-1,TGTGCCAGCAGCTTCAGGACAGGGGAAGGCTCCTACAATGAGCAGTTCTTC,CASSFRTGEGSYNEQFF
TRBD2,once,TRBV4-1,TRBJ2-5,TGCGCCAGCAGCCAGGGAGGGACTAGCGGGAGAACCCACCTAGAGACCCAGTACTTC,CASSQGGTSGRTHLETQYF